These 9 T cell receptor beta chains share one sample of origin, sequenced in a study of a mutant IDH1 vaccine in newly diagnosed glioma. Only in-frame clones appear in the TCRdb table, and some are missing; sequencing was by immunoSEQ multiplex PCR. The sample yields tens of thousands of clones, 83% seen once. Time point meaning: baseline, week 1 (first vaccination visit). Treatment of the sample: pre-vaccination baseline after standard-of-care therapy. Sample: PBMCs, taken from a glioma patient treated with radiotherapy, temozolomide or both. Every receptor here comes from a woman aged 45-59 years with glioma.

V is TRBV7-8 and J is TRBJ1-5; D unclear. Per the germline V gene, CDR1 is SGHVS and CDR2 is FQNEAQ. Between the trimmed V and J ends, which lost 5 bases and 0 bases, there was a span of 14 bases. This CDR3 is built from 16 residues. CDR3: CASSRERIYSNQPQHF. The CDR3 nucleotides are TGTGCCAGCAGCCGAGAAAGGATTTATAGCAATCAGCCCCAGCATTTT.

To note about this clone: Germline and junction disagree at one end, which may indicate a read error. J is TRBJ1-1 and V is TRBV7-7; D unresolved. CDR1 SSHAT and CDR2 FNYEAQ come from the germline V gene (reference sequence). The CDR3 consists of 13 residues. CDR3 protein: CASSLVPGTEAFF. CDR3 DNA sequence: TGTGCTAGCAGCTTAGTACCGGGAACTGAAGCTTTCTTT.

V is TRBV2 and J is TRBJ1-5; D ambiguous. CDR3 length: 13 residues. The germline V gene has CDR1 SNHLY and CDR2 FYNNEI. V was clipped by 6 bases and J by 3 bases, with 9 bases between them. CDR3 DNA sequence: TGTGCCAGCAGAGTCCGGGACAATCAGCCCCAGCATTTT. Translating gives CASRVRDNQPQHF.

The V gene is TRBV2, the J gene TRBJ2-7; 11 nucleotides line up with TRBD2. J was trimmed by 0 bases and V by 6 bases; bases with no gene match: 4. Germline V gene data show CDR1 as SNHLY and CDR2 as FYNNEI. This CDR3 region has 15 residues. The CDR3 protein is CASRATSGGSYEQYF. CDR3 DNA: TGTGCCAGCAGGGCCACTAGCGGGGGCTCCTACGAGCAGTACTTC.

J is TRBJ1-6 and V is TRBV10-3; D is ambiguous. Deletions cut 0 bases from V and 7 bases from J, with 13 bases between. This CDR3 is built from 16 residues. The V gene's germline CDR1 is ENHRY and CDR2 SYGVKD. The CDR3 spells CAISESGLSVNSPLHF. CDR3 DNA: TGTGCCATCAGTGAGTCGGGTTTGTCAGTCAATTCACCCCTCCACTTT.

This chain uses TRBV29-1 with TRBJ2-1, with D perhaps TRBD1 or TRBD2 (5 bases each). This CDR3 comprises 12 residues. Per the germline V gene, CDR1 is SQVTM and CDR2 is ANQGSEA. The ends were cut back, 3 bases at V and 7 bases at J, with 10 bases in the middle. The CDR3 nucleotides are TGCAGCGTTGATCGGGGCAGGAATGAGCAGTTCTTC. Its protein product is CSVDRGRNEQFF.

V usage is TRBV4-1 and J usage is TRBJ2-2; 8 bases match TRBD2. The CDR3 runs to 15 residues. CDR1 is MGHRA, CDR2 YSYEKL, per germline. V shed 6 bases, J shed 4 bases, and the junction held 7 bases outside the gene matches. This CDR3 reads CASRPRGGLTGELFF. The CDR3 DNA follows: TGCGCCAGCAGACCCCGGGGGGGCCTCACCGGGGAGCTGTTTTTT.

The V and J genes are TRBV14 and TRBJ1-1; 7 bases agree with TRBD1. CDR3 size: 17 residues. The V and J ends lost 0 bases and 1 base, in that order; junction bases with no gene match: 8. In germline, CDR1 is SGHDN, CDR2 FVKESK. DNA for the CDR3: TGTGCCAGCAGCCAAGATCCCAGGACAGGTGAGAACACTGAAGCTTTCTTT. Translated, it gives CASSQDPRTGENTEAFF.

This chain joins TRBV5-1 and TRBJ2-1, with 7 bases matching TRBD2. The CDR3 runs to 12 residues. With V trimmed by 3 bases and J by 10 bases, 4 bases remained unmatched. The V gene's germline CDR1 is SGHRS and CDR2 YFSETQ. This CDR3 reads CASSSRGGEQFF. In DNA form, the CDR3 reads TGCGCCAGCAGCTCGCGGGGAGGGGAGCAGTTCTTC.